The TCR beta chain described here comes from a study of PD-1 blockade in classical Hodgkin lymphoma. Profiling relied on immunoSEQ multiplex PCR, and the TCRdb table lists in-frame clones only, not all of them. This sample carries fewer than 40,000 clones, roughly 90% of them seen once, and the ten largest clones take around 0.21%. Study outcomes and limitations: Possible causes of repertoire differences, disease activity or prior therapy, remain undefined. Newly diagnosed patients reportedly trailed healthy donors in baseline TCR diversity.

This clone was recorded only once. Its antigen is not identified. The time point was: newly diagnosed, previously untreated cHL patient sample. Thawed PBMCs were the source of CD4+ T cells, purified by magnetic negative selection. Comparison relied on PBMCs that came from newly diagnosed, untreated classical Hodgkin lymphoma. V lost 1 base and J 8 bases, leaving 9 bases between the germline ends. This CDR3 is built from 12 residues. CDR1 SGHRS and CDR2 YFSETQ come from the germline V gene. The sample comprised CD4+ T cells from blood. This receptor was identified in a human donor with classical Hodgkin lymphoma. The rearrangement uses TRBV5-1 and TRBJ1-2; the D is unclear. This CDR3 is CASSLPAEGYTF. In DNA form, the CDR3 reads TGCGCCAGCAGCTTGCCGGCAGAAGGCTACACCTTC.